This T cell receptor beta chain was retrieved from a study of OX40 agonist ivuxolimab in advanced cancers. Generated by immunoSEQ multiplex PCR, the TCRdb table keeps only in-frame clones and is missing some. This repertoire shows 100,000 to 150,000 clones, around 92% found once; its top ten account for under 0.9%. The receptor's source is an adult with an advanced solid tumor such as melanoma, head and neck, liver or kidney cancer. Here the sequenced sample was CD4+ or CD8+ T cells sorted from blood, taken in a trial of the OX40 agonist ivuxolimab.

CDR3 region: CASSIESGQGTVDEQFF. The CDR3, as DNA: TGTGCCAGTAGTATAGAAAGTGGACAGGGCACTGTCGATGAGCAGTTCTTC. The gene calls are TRBV19 and TRBJ2-1; TRBD1 agrees at 8 bases. This CDR3 has 17 residues. V shed 0 bases and J 8 bases; nucleotides not matched to a gene: 12. Germline values: CDR1 LNHDA, CDR2 SQIVND (reference sequence).